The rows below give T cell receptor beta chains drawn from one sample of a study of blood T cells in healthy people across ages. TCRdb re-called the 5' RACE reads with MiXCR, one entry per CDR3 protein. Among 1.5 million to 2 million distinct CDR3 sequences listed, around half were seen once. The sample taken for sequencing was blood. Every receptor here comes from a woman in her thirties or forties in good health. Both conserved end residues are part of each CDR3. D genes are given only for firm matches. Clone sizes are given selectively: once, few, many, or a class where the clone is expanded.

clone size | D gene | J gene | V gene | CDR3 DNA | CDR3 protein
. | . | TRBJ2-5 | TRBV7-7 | TGTGCTAGCAGCTTAGTGGCTGGAGAACAAGTGACCCAGTACTTC | CASSLVAGEQVTQYF
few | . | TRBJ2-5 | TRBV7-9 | TGTGCCAGCAGCTTAGCGATAGGGCGAGAGACCCAGTACTTC | CASSLAIGRETQYF
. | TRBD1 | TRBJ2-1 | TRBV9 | TGTGCCAGCAGCGTAGGGTGGGACAGTTACAATGAGCAGTTCTTC | CASSVGWDSYNEQFF
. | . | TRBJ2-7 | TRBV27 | TGTGCCAGCAGTTCCCCCTGGCTGGACGAGCAGTACTTC | CASSSPWLDEQYF
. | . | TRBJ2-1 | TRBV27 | TGTGCCACCAGCGGAGTTTTCAATGAGCAGTTCTTC | CATSGVFNEQFF
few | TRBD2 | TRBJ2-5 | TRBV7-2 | TGTGCCAGCAGCTCCGGGACTAGCGGGGGGCGGGAGACCCAGTACTTC | CASSSGTSGGRETQYF
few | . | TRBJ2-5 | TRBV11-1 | TGTGCCAGCAGCTTAGCGCGACATATCCAAGAGACCCAGTACTTC | CASSLARHIQETQYF
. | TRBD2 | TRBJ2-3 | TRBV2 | TGTGCCAGCAGTGAATCACTAGCGGACACAGATACGCAGTATTTT | CASSESLADTDTQYF
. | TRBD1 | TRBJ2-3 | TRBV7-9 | TGTGCCAGCAGCTTCGGACAGGGCGATACGCAGTATTTT | CASSFGQGDTQYF
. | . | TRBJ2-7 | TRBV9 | TGTGCCAGCAGCCCCCTCGGGGCAGGGAGCGAGCAGTACTTC | CASSPLGAGSEQYF
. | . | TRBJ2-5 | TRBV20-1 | TGCAGTACTGGGACCTATGAAGGGGAGACCCAGTACTTC | CSTGTYEGETQYF
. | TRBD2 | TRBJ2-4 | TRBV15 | TGTGCCACCAGTGAGACTAGCGGGACCGCCTACGGGCAGTACTTC | CATSETSGTAYGQYF
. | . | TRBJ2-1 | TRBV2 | TGTGCCAGCGTAGCGGAGACCCAGTTCTTC | CASVAETQFF
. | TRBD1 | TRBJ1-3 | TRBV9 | TGTGCCAGCAGCGCAACAGGGGGCTCTGGAAACACCATATATTTT | CASSATGGSGNTIYF
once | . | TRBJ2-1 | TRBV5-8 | TGTGCCAGCAGCGGGTTCGGGGGGCCAGTTAATGAGCAGTTCTTC | CASSGFGGPVNEQFF
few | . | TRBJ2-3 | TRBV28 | TGTGCCAGCAGACCAGGGACATGGGGTAGCACAGATACGCAGTATTTT | CASRPGTWGSTDTQYF
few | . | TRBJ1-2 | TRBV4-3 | TGCGCCAGCAGCCAAGCAGGGGCCGGCTACACCTTC | CASSQAGAGYTF
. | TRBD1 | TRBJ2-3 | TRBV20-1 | TGCAGTGCTTCCAGGACAGGCCAAGGGGATACGCAGTATTTT | CSASRTGQGDTQYF
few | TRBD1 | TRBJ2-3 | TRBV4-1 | TGCGCCAGCAGCCAAGACCAGGACAGGGTTGGTACGCAGTATTTT | CASSQDQDRVGTQYF
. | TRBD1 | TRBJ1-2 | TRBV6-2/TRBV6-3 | TGTGCCAGCAGTGTACAGGGGGATTCGTATGGCTACACCTTC | CASSVQGDSYGYTF
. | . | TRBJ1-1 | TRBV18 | TGTGCCAGCTCACCACCGAGCGGGGCATACACTGAAGCTTTCTTT | CASSPPSGAYTEAFF
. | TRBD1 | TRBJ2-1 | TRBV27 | TGTGCCAGCAGTCCATGGACAGGGGATATCAATGAGCAGTTCTTC | CASSPWTGDINEQFF
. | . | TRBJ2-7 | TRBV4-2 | TGTGCCAGCAGCCACACCGGGACACCAGAGGAGCAGTACTTC | CASSHTGTPEEQYF
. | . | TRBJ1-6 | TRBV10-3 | TGTGCCATCAGTCCAGGTCGGGAAGCCCTCCACTTT | CAISPGREALHF
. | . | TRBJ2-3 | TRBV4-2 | TGTGCCAGCAGCCAAGATCTTGAGTATACGCAGTATTTT | CASSQDLEYTQYF
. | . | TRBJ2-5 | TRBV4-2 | TGTGCCAGCAGCCAAGAAGACCAGCATGGGGAGACCCAGTACTTC | CASSQEDQHGETQYF
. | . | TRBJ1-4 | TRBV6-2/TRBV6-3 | TGTGCCAGCAGTCGCCCCCGGATTGAAAAACTGTTTTTT | CASSRPRIEKLFF
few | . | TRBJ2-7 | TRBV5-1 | TGCGCCAGCAGCTTGGCCCGGGACGGAGACGAGCAGTACTTC | CASSLARDGDEQYF
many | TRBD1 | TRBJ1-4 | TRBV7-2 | TGTGCCAGCAGTCCCGACAGGGGGAATGAAAAACTGTTTTTT | CASSPDRGNEKLFF
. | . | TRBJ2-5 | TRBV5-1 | TGCGCCAGCACCAGGTCTGACCAAGAGACCCAGTACTTC | CASTRSDQETQYF
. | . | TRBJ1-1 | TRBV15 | TGTGCCACCAGTCGGCGGGAGGAGGGGACAGCTTTCTTT | CATSRREEGTAFF
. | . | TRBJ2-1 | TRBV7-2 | TGTGCCAGCAGCCCCAGCGCGAGCTCCTACAAGGAGCAGTTCTTC | CASSPSASSYKEQFF
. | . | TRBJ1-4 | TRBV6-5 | TGTGCCAGCAGTTACCTGGCAGGGGAAAATGAAAAACTGTTTTTT | CASSYLAGENEKLFF
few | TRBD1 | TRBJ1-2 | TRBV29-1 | TGCAGCGCCCGAGACAGGGCGGCCTATGGCTACACCTTC | CSARDRAAYGYTF
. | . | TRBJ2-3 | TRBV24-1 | TGTGCCACCAGGGAGGCCTCCCAAGATACGCAGTATTTT | CATREASQDTQYF
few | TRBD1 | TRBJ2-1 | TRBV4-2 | TGTGCCAGCAGCCAAGGGGATGGGATTCGGACAGGAGATTTCTACAATGAGCAGTTCTTC | CASSQGDGIRTGDFYNEQFF
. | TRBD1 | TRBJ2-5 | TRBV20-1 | TGCAGTGCTAGTAGACAGGGATCCCAAGAGACCCAGTACTTC | CSASRQGSQETQYF